The rows below give T cell receptor beta chains drawn from one sample of a study of CD8 T cells in ankylosing spondylitis. Each CDR3 protein is one row after TCRdb ran MiXCR on the 5' RACE reads. Of 250,000 or so distinct CDR3 sequences in the sample, roughly 18% are singletons; the top ten hold 25% to 40%. The material sequenced was blood, either unsorted or a sorted T cell fraction (not recorded which). Source of these receptors: a male donor with ankylosing spondylitis or in good health (not recorded which). CDR3s include the opening cysteine and the closing phenylalanine or tryptophan. Fields, in order: D gene, clone size, J gene, V gene, CDR3 protein, CDR3 DNA. The D gene is left open where the match is weak. The size entry is marked missing in some rows and otherwise reads once, few, many or a size class.

NA | NA | TRBJ2-7 | TRBV5-1 | CASSLSPVGQYSYEQYF | TGCGCCAGCAGCTTGAGTCCGGTGGGTCAGTATTCCTACGAGCAGTACTTC
NA | few | TRBJ2-1 | TRBV9 | CASSEVGNEQFF | TGTGCCAGCAGTGAAGTCGGCAATGAGCAGTTCTTC
NA | NA | TRBJ2-3 | TRBV12-3/TRBV12-4 | CASRADPGTDTQYF | TGTGCCAGCAGGGCGGACCCGGGGACAGATACGCAGTATTTT
TRBD2 | many | TRBJ2-3 | TRBV4-1 | CASSQDAGGDTQYF | TGCGCCAGCAGCCAAGATGCGGGAGGGGATACGCAGTATTTT
TRBD2 | many | TRBJ2-5 | TRBV25-1 | CASSAGTSKETQYF | TGTGCCAGCAGTGCTGGGACTAGTAAAGAGACCCAGTACTTC
NA | NA | TRBJ2-6 | TRBV24-1 | CATRPRSGANVLTF | TGTGCCACCAGGCCGCGGTCTGGGGCCAACGTCCTGACTTTC
NA | NA | TRBJ2-1 | TRBV21-1 | CASSGNNEQFF | TGTGCCAGCAGCGGCAACAATGAGCAGTTCTTC
TRBD1 | many | TRBJ1-1 | TRBV18 | CASSHRGRGAFF | TGTGCCAGCTCTCACAGGGGACGAGGAGCTTTCTTT
NA | few | TRBJ1-5 | TRBV3-1 | CASSQDLGLGNQPQHF | TGTGCCAGCAGCCAAGATCTCGGTTTGGGCAATCAGCCCCAGCATTTT
NA | few | TRBJ2-1 | TRBV7-6 | CASSLEQLNEQFF | TGTGCCAGCAGCTTAGAGCAGCTAAATGAGCAGTTCTTC
TRBD2 | NA | TRBJ2-1 | TRBV5-1 | CASSSWTSGNEQFF | TGCGCCAGCAGCTCATGGACTAGCGGCAATGAGCAGTTCTTC
NA | few | TRBJ2-3 | TRBV7-9 | CASSLGVVKSDTQYF | TGTGCCAGCAGCTTAGGAGTAGTCAAGTCAGATACGCAGTATTTT
TRBD1 | NA | TRBJ1-5 | TRBV28 | CASSLDRGGGQPQHF | TGTGCCAGCAGTTTGGACAGGGGAGGAGGGCAGCCCCAGCATTTT
TRBD2 | many | TRBJ2-5 | TRBV4-2 | CASSGTSGSQETQYF | TGTGCCAGCAGCGGGACTAGCGGGAGCCAAGAGACCCAGTACTTC
TRBD1 | few | TRBJ2-7 | TRBV5-1 | CASSFSQGFPSYEQYF | TGCGCCAGCAGCTTCTCACAGGGGTTTCCTTCCTACGAGCAGTACTTC
NA | few | TRBJ2-3 | TRBV4-1 | CASSQDPQVTGHADTQYF | TGCGCCAGCAGCCAAGATCCCCAAGTGACAGGACATGCAGATACGCAGTATTTT
NA | NA | TRBJ2-7 | TRBV9 | CASSAEGDRGGEQYF | TGTGCCAGCAGCGCCGAAGGTGATAGAGGTGGCGAGCAGTACTTC